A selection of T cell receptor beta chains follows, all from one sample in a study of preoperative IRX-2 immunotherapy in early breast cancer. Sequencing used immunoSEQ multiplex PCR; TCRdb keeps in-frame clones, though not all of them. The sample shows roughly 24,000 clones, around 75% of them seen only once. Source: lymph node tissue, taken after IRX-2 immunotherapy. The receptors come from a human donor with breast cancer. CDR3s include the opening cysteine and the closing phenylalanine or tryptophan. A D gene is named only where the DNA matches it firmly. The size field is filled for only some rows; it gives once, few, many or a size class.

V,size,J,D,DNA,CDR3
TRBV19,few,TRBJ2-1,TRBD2,TGTGCCAGTAGTGACCAGGGACTAGCGAACAATGAGCAGTTCTTC,CASSDQGLANNEQFF
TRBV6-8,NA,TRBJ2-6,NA,TGTGCCAGCAGTTACCCCCCGCGGAGGGGGCGTTCAGGCGGGGCCAACGTCCTGACTTTC,CASSYPPRRGRSGGANVLTF
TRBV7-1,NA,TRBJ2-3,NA,TGTGCCAGCAGCTTAACATGGCAGGGGTTCACAGATACGCAGTATTTT,CASSLTWQGFTDTQYF
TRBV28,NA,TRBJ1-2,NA,TGTGCCAGCAGTGGAGTGTTGTGGGTTTCAGGAGGCTACACCTTC,CASSGVLWVSGGYTF
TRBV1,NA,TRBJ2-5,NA,TGCGCCAGCAGCCAAGATCCGGGCCCCAGGGAGACCCAGTACTTC,CASSQDPGPRETQYF
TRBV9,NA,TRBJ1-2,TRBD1,TGTGCCAGCAGCGTAGCTAGTCGGACAGGGGGAGGTGGCTACACCTTC,CASSVASRTGGGGYTF
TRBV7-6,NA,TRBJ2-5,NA,TGTGCCAGCAGCCCAGAGGTCCTACAAGAGACCCAGTACTTC,CASSPEVLQETQYF
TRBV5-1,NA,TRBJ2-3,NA,TGCGCCAGCAGCCCGTCACGGGCCACAGATACGCAGTATTTT,CASSPSRATDTQYF
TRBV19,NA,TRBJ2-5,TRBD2,TGTGCCAGTAGTATTACCGGGACTAGCGGGAGTGAGACCCAGTACTTC,CASSITGTSGSETQYF
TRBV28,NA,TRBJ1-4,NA,TGTGCCAGCAGTCAACAAAGGGGACAACTGTTTTTT,CASSQQRGQLFF
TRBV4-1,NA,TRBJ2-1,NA,TGCGCCAGCAGCCAAGGGGTCGGGAGCTCCTACAATGAGCAGTTCTTC,CASSQGVGSSYNEQFF
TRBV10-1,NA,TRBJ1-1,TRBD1,TGCGCCAGCAGTACAGGGGGCTTGGCTGAAGCTTTCTTT,CASSTGGLAEAFF
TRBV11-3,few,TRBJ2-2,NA,TGTGCCAGCAGCCCCCTGGTAGGGTCGGCCACCGGGGAGCTGTTTTTT,CASSPLVGSATGELFF
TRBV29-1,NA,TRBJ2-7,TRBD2,TGCAGCGTTTCTAGCGGGAGGGCTTCCGAGCAGTACTTC,CSVSSGRASEQYF
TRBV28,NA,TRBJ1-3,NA,TGTGCCAGCAGGGCCGAGGGCGGTTCTGGAAACACCATATATTTT,CASRAEGGSGNTIYF
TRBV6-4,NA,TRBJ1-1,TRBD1,TGTGCCAGCAGACCAACCCCGGACAGGGGCACTGAAGCTTTCTTT,CASRPTPDRGTEAFF
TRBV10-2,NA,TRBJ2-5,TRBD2,TGCGCCAGCGGGAGACTAGCGGCCCCCGGGGAGACCCAGTACTTC,CASGRLAAPGETQYF
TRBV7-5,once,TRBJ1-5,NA,TGTGCCAGCAGTCATCCCCCGGGCCCCAGCCTAGGAGGCAATCAGCCCCAGCATTTT,CASSHPPGPSLGGNQPQHF
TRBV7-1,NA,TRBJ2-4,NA,TGTGCCAGCAGCCTGTCAGGGTCCCGGGAAAACATTCAGTACTTC,CASSLSGSRENIQYF
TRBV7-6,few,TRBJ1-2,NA,TGTGCCAGCAGCTTTATGGGCGGGGCGAATGATGGCTACACCTTC,CASSFMGGANDGYTF
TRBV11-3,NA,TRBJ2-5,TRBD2,TGTGCCAGCAGTTATAATAGCGGGAGAAGGGAGACCCAGTACTTC,CASSYNSGRRETQYF
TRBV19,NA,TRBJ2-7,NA,TGTGCCAGTAGTAAACCTGACTCCTACGAGCAGTACTTC,CASSKPDSYEQYF
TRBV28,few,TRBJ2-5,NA,TGTGCCAGCAGTTTAAAAGGGCCTCGGGAGACCCAGTACTTC,CASSLKGPRETQYF
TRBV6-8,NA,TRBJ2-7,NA,TGTGCCAGCAGTTACGAAAAGGGGCATACCTACGAGCAGTACTTC,CASSYEKGHTYEQYF
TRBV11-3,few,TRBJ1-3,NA,TGTGCCAGCAGCCAACAGGGTTCTGGAAACACCATATATTTT,CASSQQGSGNTIYF
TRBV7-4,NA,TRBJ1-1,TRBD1,TGTGCCAGCAGCTCCTTACCGGGACAGGGGGAAAACACTGAAGCTTTCTTT,CASSSLPGQGENTEAFF
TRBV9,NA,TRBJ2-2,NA,TGTGCCAGCAGGCGGGCAGACACCGGGGAGCTGTTTTTT,CASRRADTGELFF
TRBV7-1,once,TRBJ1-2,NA,TGTGCCAGCAGCGATATCCCAGGGGCGCAGTATGGCTACACCTTC,CASSDIPGAQYGYTF
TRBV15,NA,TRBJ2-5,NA,TGTGCCACTACGCCGTCCGGGGACTACCAAGAGACCCAGTACTTC,CATTPSGDYQETQYF
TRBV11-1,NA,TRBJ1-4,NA,TGTGCCAGCAGCTTAGTGGCGGGGGGCGGGGAAAAACTGTTTTTT,CASSLVAGGGEKLFF
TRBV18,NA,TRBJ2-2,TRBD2,TGTGCCAGCTCACCACCGAGGACTAGCGGGGCCTACACCGGGGAGCTGTTTTTT,CASSPPRTSGAYTGELFF
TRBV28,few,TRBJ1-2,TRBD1,TGTGCCAGCAGTAATCGGGACAGGGGGCCTGGCTACACCTTC,CASSNRDRGPGYTF
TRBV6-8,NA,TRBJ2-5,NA,TGTGCCAGCAGGCTATCTCCCGGGGTACAGACCCAGTACTTC,CASRLSPGVQTQYF
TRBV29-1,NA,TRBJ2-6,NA,TGCAGCGTTGGCTTGGGGACTGGGGCCAACGTCCTGACTTTC,CSVGLGTGANVLTF
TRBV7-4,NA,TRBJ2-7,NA,TGTGCCAGCAGCTTAGGGAAGCCCTCCTACGAGCAGTACTTC,CASSLGKPSYEQYF
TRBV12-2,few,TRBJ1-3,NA,TGTGCAAGCAATCCGGGACAGGACTCTGGAAACACCATATATTTT,CASNPGQDSGNTIYF
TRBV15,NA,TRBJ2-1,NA,TGTGCCACCAGCAGCAACGTACTAGGGATTGACAATGAGCAGTTCTTC,CATSSNVLGIDNEQFF
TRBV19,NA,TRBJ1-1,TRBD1,TGTGCCAGTAGTATTGGCAGGGGGCACACTGAAGCTTTCTTT,CASSIGRGHTEAFF
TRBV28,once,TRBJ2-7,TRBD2,TGTGCCAGCACCCGTGGGGAGGGAGGGCAGTACTTC,CASTRGEGGQYF
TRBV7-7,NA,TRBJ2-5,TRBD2,TGTGCCAGCAGCTTAGGGTCGGCTAGCGGTCCACAAGAGACCCAGTACTTC,CASSLGSASGPQETQYF
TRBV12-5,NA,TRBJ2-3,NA,TGTGCTAGTGGCCCTGGAACAGGTGGTACCCAGGCAGATACGCAGTATTTT,CASGPGTGGTQADTQYF